Shown below are 14 T cell receptor beta chains from a single sample sequenced in a study of T-cell reconstitution after alpha-beta-depleted transplantation in children. The library targeted TCRbeta and was prepared with unique molecular identifiers. A single record per CDR3 protein comes from TCRdb applying MiXCR to the PCR reads. The repertoire holds more than 500,000 distinct CDR3 sequences, with 10% to 12% as singletons. The sample here was PBMCs, mostly from graft donor cells, taken 180 days after TCRalphabeta/CD19-depleted stem cell transplant. All receptors come from a female patient aged 2-10 years who had a stem cell transplant for aplastic anemia, so the T cells may come from the graft donor.

This clonotype occurred a few times. This chain connects TRBV5-1 to TRBJ2-1; 9 bases agree with TRBD2. CDR3 length: 18 residues. From germline, CDR1 is SGHRS and CDR2 YFSETQ. V shed 1 base, J shed 2 bases, and the junction held 10 bases outside the gene matches. CDR3 region: CASSLLAGATSTYNEQFF. CDR3 bases: TGCGCCAGCAGCTTGTTAGCGGGAGCCACTTCAACCTACAATGAGCAGTTCTTC.

This clonotype was observed a few times. The chain combines TRBV3-1 with TRBJ2-3, with TRBD1 identical over 9 bases. CDR1 and CDR2 (germline): LGHDT, YNNKEL (reference sequence). The CDR3 consists of 16 residues. V lost 3 bases and J lost 2; bases outside the gene matches: 6. CDR3 nucleotide sequence: TGTGCCAGCAGCCACCTGGGACAGGGCTACACAGATACGCAGTATTTT. As protein: CASSHLGQGYTDTQYF.

This clonotype appeared a few times. The chain combines TRBV20-1 with TRBJ2-7; TRBD1 or TRBD2 may be the D gene (6 bases each). Trimming cost V 2 bases and J 2 bases, with 19 bases left between them. Per germline, CDR1 DFQATT and CDR2 SNEGSKA (reference sequence). The CDR3 extends over 16 amino acids. The CDR3: CSARSGAQGGPYEQYF. CDR3 coding DNA: TGCAGTGCTAGATCGGGGGCACAGGGTGGACCCTACGAGCAGTACTTC.

The genes are TRBV12-5 and TRBJ2-3; possible D gene TRBD2, 6 bases. V lost 1 base and J 0 bases, leaving 8 bases between the germline ends. CDR1 and CDR2 (germline): LGHNT, FRNRAP. The CDR3 spans 15 residues. CDR3 protein: CASGLAGESTDTQYF. The DNA for the CDR3 is TGTGCTAGTGGTTTGGCGGGAGAGAGCACAGATACGCAGTATTTT. Full variable domain (remainder filled in from reference TRBV12-5 and TRBJ2-3): DARVTQTPRHKVTEMGQEVTMRCQPILGHNTVFWYRQTMMQGLELLAYFRNRAPLDDSGMPKDRFSAEMPDATLATLKIQPSEPRDSAVYFCASGLAGESTDTQYFGPGTRLTVL.

The chain combines TRBV4-1 with TRBJ2-7; D is unclear. V gave up 3 bases and J gave up 7 bases, with 13 bases separating them. There are 13 residues in the CDR3. Germline V gene data show CDR1 as MGHRA and CDR2 as YSYEKL. CDR3 loop: CASSHGNGGEQYV. The CDR3 region has the DNA TGCGCCAGCAGCCATGGTAACGGCGGTGAGCAGTACGTC.

The table lists this clonotype with many counts. The chain employs TRBV27 and TRBJ2-2; D is perhaps TRBD1 (5 bases). V dropped 0 bases and J dropped 3 bases, with 14 bases sitting between them. In germline, CDR1 is MNHEY, CDR2 SMNVEV (reference sequence). The CDR3 is made up of 17 amino acids. The CDR3 loop is CASSLSITRADTGELFF. The CDR3 DNA reads as TGTGCCAGCAGTTTATCGATCACCAGGGCAGACACCGGGGAGCTGTTTTTT.

V and J are TRBV24-1 and TRBJ2-2; TRBD1 might be the D (5 bases). Deletions cut 5 bases from V and 6 bases from J, with 12 bases between. The CDR3 has 14 amino acids. Germline loops: CDR1 KGHDR, CDR2 SFDVKD. CDR3 bases: TGTGCCACCAGTGTCCGCTGGGGCTCCGGGGAGCTGTTTTTT. It encodes CATSVRWGSGELFF.

In its sample, this clonotype was seen a few times. This chain links TRBV9 with TRBJ2-7; D is uncertain. CDR1 is SGDLS and CDR2 is YYNGEE in the germline V gene. V lost 0 bases and J 0 bases, leaving 10 bases between the germline ends. This CDR3 is built from 15 residues. The CDR3 DNA reads TGTGCCAGCAGCGTAGGGAGCGATTCCTCCTACGAGCAGTACTTC. This codes for CASSVGSDSSYEQYF.

This clonotype was seen ten or more times. CDR3 coding DNA: TGTGCCAGCAGTCTCCCCCGGGGACTAGCCCACACAGATACGCAGTATTTT. Its translation: CASSLPRGLAHTDTQYF. This chain joins TRBV28 and TRBJ2-3, with 9 bases matching TRBD2. The V and J ends lost 5 bases and 2 bases, in that order; junction bases with no gene match: 11. Germline loops: CDR1 MDHEN, CDR2 SYDVKM. The CDR3 consists of 17 residues.

This rearrangement joins TRBV27 to TRBJ1-5; D gene ambiguous. The V gene lost 4 bases and the J gene lost 6 bases, with 13 bases spanning the gap. The CDR3 contains 14 residues. The germline gives CDR1 MNHEY, CDR2 SMNVEV (reference sequence). The CDR3 sequence: CASSSNRLSQPQHF. The CDR3 DNA reads as TGTGCCAGCAGTTCGAACCGATTGAGTCAGCCCCAGCATTTT.

There are a few counts of this clonotype. The chain employs TRBV6-5 and TRBJ2-7; D is uncertain. The germline gives CDR1 MNHEY, CDR2 SVGAGI. Trimming stripped 1 base from V and 5 bases from J, with 12 bases between. The CDR3 length is 14 residues. The CDR3: CASSYYKSIHEQYF. The DNA of the CDR3 is TGTGCCAGCAGTTACTACAAGTCGATCCACGAGCAGTACTTC.

The chain has TRBV15 and TRBJ2-7, with D maybe TRBD2 (6 bases). Germline V gene lookup returns CDR1 LNHNV and CDR2 YYDKDF (reference sequence). The CDR3 is 14 residues long. The V end was cut by 3 bases, the J end by 0 bases, with 9 bases between. The CDR3 DNA follows: TGTGCCACCAGCAGGGAGGGGTCCTCCTACGAGCAGTACTTC. It encodes CATSREGSSYEQYF.

This clonotype has ten or more counts. The rearrangement links TRBV12-3 or TRBV12-4 to TRBJ2-7, with D perhaps TRBD1 (5 bases). The CDR3 is made up of 11 amino acids. The V end was cut by 6 bases, the J end by 3 bases, with 6 bases between. The CDR3 reads CASRQGYEQYF. In nucleotides, the CDR3 is TGTGCCAGCAGGCAGGGCTACGAGCAGTACTTC.

V is TRBV7-7 and J is TRBJ2-7; the D is unclear. This CDR3 is built from 13 residues. The germline V gene encodes CDR1 SSHAT and CDR2 FNYEAQ (reference sequence). V was clipped by 2 bases and J by 7 bases, with 12 bases between them. The CDR3 loop reads CASSLLSDKEQYF. DNA of the CDR3: TGTGCCAGCAGCTTACTGTCTGACAAGGAGCAGTACTTC. Together with reference TRBV7-7 and TRBJ2-7, the CDR3 gives the full variable domain: GAGVSQSPRYKVTKRGQDVTLRCDPISSHATLYWYQQALGQGPEFLTYFNYEAQPDKSGLPSDRFSAERPEGSISTLTIQRTEQRDSAMYRCASSLLSDKEQYFGPGTRLTVT.